What follows are 16 T cell receptor beta chains derived from one specimen sequenced in a study of cytomegalovirus exposure and HLA in healthy donors. Clones were read by immunoSEQ multiplex PCR, and TCRdb kept only the in-frame ones, dropping some. The sample holds tens of thousands of clones, 70% to 90% seen once. The specimen sequenced was PBMCs. Receptors originate from a man aged 25-45 years in good health and CMV-seronegative.

The chain has TRBV30 and TRBJ2-1; a possible D gene is TRBD2 (5 bases). The CDR3 loop spans 12 amino acids. V was pared by 3 bases and J by 6 bases, with 9 bases between. Germline CDR1 GTSNPN, CDR2 SVGIG (reference sequence). CDR3 loop: CAWRTSSNEQFF. The DNA of the CDR3 is TGTGCCTGGAGAACTAGTAGCAATGAGCAGTTCTTC.

The V and J genes are TRBV29-1 and TRBJ2-3; possible D gene TRBD1, 6 bases. V gave up 8 bases and J gave up 2 bases, with 11 bases separating them. CDR3 length: 12 residues. Germline CDR1 is SQVTM and CDR2 is ANQGSEA. The CDR3 sequence is CSNYRATDTQYF. CDR3 sequence (DNA): TGCAGCAATTACAGGGCCACAGATACGCAGTATTTT.

The chain is built from TRBV19 and TRBJ2-2; 8 bases align to TRBD1. The germline gives CDR1 LNHDA, CDR2 SQIVND (reference sequence). The CDR3 contains 16 residues. V lost 7 bases to trimming and J lost 3 bases; unmatched junction nucleotides: 10. Here the CDR3 reads CASMAGAGGYTGELFF. The CDR3 nucleotides read TGTGCCAGTATGGCCGGCGCAGGGGGCTACACCGGGGAGCTGTTTTTT.

The chain joins TRBV7-8 to TRBJ2-1, with D unresolved. V lost 5 bases and J lost 0, with 11 bases in between. CDR3 size: 15 residues. CDR1 is SGHVS, CDR2 FQNEAQ, per germline. Here the CDR3 reads CASSPYRVSYNEQFF. The CDR3 coding sequence is TGTGCCAGCAGCCCATACAGAGTCTCCTACAATGAGCAGTTCTTC.

The J gene is TRBJ1-4, the V gene TRBV4-1; 8 bases line up with TRBD1. J gave up 4 bases and V 3 bases, and 7 bases lay outside the gene matches. The germline V gene has CDR1 MGHRA and CDR2 YSYEKL. CDR3 length: 16 amino acids. DNA for the CDR3: TGCGCCAGCAGCCACCACCCGGGACAGGTTAATGAAAAACTGTTTTTT. Translating gives CASSHHPGQVNEKLFF.

The chain carries TRBV2 and TRBJ1-4; D is perhaps TRBD1 (5 bases). Trimming pared 5 bases from V and 6 bases from J, leaving 13 bases between. The CDR3 is 14 amino acids. The germline gives CDR1 SNHLY, CDR2 FYNNEI. CDR3 bases: TGTGCCAGCAGTCCCAGGGTGGGTGATGAAAAACTGTTTTTT. Amino acid sequence: CASSPRVGDEKLFF.

The chain joins TRBV27 to TRBJ2-3; 7 nucleotides line up with TRBD1. CDR1 is MNHEY, CDR2 SMNVEV, per germline (reference sequence). Unmatched junction bases numbered 3, after V lost 2 bases and J lost 1 base. The length of the CDR3 is 15 residues. The CDR3 DNA sequence: TGTGCCAGCAGTTTACGAGACAGGGGCACAGATACGCAGTATTTT. The encoded protein is CASSLRDRGTDTQYF.

The chain links TRBV28 to TRBJ2-7; 7 bases are shared with TRBD2. Trimming removed 6 bases from V and 3 bases from J; junction bases left unmatched: 5. Germline CDR1 MDHEN, CDR2 SYDVKM. The CDR3 totals 13 residues. CDR3: CASSPGGYYEQYF. The CDR3 coding sequence is TGTGCCAGCAGCCCCGGGGGGTACTACGAGCAGTACTTC.

This clone showed up just once. The CDR3: CASSDRGRSYGYTF. Here the CDR3 DNA reads TGCGCCAGCAGCGACAGGGGGCGAAGCTATGGCTACACCTTC. This chain connects TRBV5-1 to TRBJ1-2, with 10 bases lining up with TRBD1. V gave up 4 bases and J gave up 4 bases; unmatched junction bases: 4. Germline CDR1 reads SGHRS; CDR2 reads YFSETQ. This CDR3 has 14 amino acids.

This chain links TRBV7-9 with TRBJ2-7; D is perhaps TRBD1 (6 bases). The ends were cut back, 5 bases at V and 3 bases at J, with 11 bases in the middle. The V gene's germline CDR1 is SEHNR and CDR2 FQNEAQ (reference sequence). The CDR3 is 13 amino acids. The CDR3 DNA is TGTGCCAGCAGCCCGGGACAAGTCTACGAGCAGTACGTC. It translates to CASSPGQVYEQYV.

The chain couples TRBV20-1 to TRBJ1-5; no clear D gene. Germline lookup yields CDR1 DFQATT and CDR2 SNEGSKA (reference sequence). The germline V and J ends were trimmed by 6 bases and 9 bases, with 12 bases remaining between them. The CDR3 has 11 amino acids. The CDR3: CSASPGRPQHF. The CDR3, as DNA: TGCAGTGCCTCGCCGGGTAGGCCCCAGCATTTT.

The V and J genes are TRBV19 and TRBJ2-3; 9 bases match TRBD1. The CDR3 is 14 amino acids. Germline V gene lookup returns CDR1 LNHDA and CDR2 SQIVND (reference sequence). The J segment lost 5 bases and the V segment lost 6 bases, leaving 6 bases of the junction unmatched. The CDR3 coding sequence is TGTGCCAGTAGGCCGACAGGGGGTGAAGATACGCAGTATTTT. This translates into CASRPTGGEDTQYF. Combining the CDR3 with reference TRBV19 and TRBJ2-3 gives the whole variable domain DGGITQSPKYLFRKEGQNVTLSCEQNLNHDAMYWYRQDPGQGLRLIYYSQIVNDFQKGDIAEGYSVSREKKESFPLTVTSAQKNPTAFYLCASRPTGGEDTQYFGPGTRLTVL.

V usage is TRBV10-1 and J usage is TRBJ2-1; 9 bases map to TRBD2. The CDR3 is 17 residues long. The germline CDR1 and CDR2 sequences are WNHNN and SYGVQD (reference sequence). V trimming: 0 bases; J trimming: 0 bases; junction bases outside the gene matches: 3. The CDR3 DNA sequence: TGCGCCAGCAGTGAGTCAAGAGCGGGAGGCTCCTACAATGAGCAGTTCTTC. Translation: CASSESRAGGSYNEQFF.

This clone was detected only a few times. V usage is TRBV25-1 and J usage is TRBJ1-6; no definite D call. This CDR3 is 15 amino acids long. With 5 bases removed from V and 4 bases from J, the gap between germline ends came to 12 bases. Germline V lookup: CDR1 MGHDK, CDR2 SYGVNS. The CDR3 is CASSSLSGYNSPLHF. Here the CDR3 DNA reads TGTGCCAGCAGTAGCTTATCGGGTTATAATTCACCCCTCCACTTT.

The CDR3 is CASSLDTRSQSRANVLTF. The CDR3 DNA reads TGCGCCAGCAGTCTGGACACAAGATCGCAAAGTCGGGCCAACGTCCTGACTTTC. The chain uses TRBV10-1 and TRBJ2-6; weak D call: TRBD1 (5 bases). CDR3 length: 18 residues. CDR1 is WNHNN and CDR2 is SYGVQD in the germline V gene (reference sequence). V was shortened by 5 bases and J by 5 bases, with 22 bases between the two germline ends.

The chain carries TRBV29-1 and TRBJ2-3; TRBD1 matches 8 bases. The CDR3 extends over 17 amino acids. Germline lookup yields CDR1 SQVTM and CDR2 ANQGSEA. J was trimmed by 0 bases and V by 1 base; bases with no gene match: 9. The DNA of the CDR3 is TGCAGCGTTGAAGGGTACTTGGGACAGGAGAGCACAGATACGCAGTATTTT. Its protein is CSVEGYLGQESTDTQYF.